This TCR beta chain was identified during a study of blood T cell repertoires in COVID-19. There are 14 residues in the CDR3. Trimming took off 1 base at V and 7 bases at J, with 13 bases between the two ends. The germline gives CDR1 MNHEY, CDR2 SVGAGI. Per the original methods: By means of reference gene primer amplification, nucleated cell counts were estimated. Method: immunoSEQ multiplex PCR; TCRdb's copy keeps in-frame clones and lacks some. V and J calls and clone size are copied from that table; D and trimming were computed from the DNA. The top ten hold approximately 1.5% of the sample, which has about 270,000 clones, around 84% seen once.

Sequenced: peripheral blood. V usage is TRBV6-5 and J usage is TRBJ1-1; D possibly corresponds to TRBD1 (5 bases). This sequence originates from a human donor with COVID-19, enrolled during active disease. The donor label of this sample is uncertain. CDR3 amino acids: CASSYWGTEREAFF. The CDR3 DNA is TGTGCCAGCAGTTACTGGGGGACTGAGCGTGAAGCTTTCTTT.